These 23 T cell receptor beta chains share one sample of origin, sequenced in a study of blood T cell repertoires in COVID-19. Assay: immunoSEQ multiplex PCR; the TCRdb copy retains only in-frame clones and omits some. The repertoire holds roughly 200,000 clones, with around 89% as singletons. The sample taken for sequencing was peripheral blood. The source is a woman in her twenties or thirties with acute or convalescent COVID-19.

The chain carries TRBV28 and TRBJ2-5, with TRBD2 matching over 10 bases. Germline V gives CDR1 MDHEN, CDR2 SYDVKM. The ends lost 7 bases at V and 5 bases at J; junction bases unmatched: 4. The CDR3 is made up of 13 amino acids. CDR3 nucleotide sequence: TGTGCCAGCACGTTAGCGGGAGGTGAGACCCAGTACTTC. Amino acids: CASTLAGGETQYF.

The CDR3 here is CASSPGQDGRAFF. The DNA for the CDR3 is TGTGCCAGCTCACCGGGACAGGATGGGAGGGCTTTCTTT. The V and J genes are TRBV18 and TRBJ1-1, with 8 nucleotides matching TRBD1. There are 13 residues in the CDR3. Per the germline V gene, CDR1 is KGHSH and CDR2 is LQKENI. J gave up 11 bases and V 3 bases, and 8 bases lay outside the gene matches.

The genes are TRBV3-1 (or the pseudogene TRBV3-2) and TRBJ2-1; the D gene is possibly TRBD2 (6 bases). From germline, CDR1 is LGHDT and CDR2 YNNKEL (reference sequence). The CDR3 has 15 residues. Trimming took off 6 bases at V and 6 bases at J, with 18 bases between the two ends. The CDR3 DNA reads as TGTGCCAGCAGTCCCTGGCGGGACCTTGTCAATGAGCAGTTCTTC. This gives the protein CASSPWRDLVNEQFF.

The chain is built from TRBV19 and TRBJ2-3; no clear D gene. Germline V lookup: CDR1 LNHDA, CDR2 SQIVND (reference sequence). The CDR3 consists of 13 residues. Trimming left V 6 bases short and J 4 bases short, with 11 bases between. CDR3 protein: CASRKHFADTQYF. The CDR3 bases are TGTGCCAGTAGAAAGCATTTCGCAGATACGCAGTATTTT.

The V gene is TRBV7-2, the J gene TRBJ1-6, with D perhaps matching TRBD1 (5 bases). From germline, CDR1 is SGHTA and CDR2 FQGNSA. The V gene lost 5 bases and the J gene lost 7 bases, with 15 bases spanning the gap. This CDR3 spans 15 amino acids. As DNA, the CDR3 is TGTGCCAGCAGCCCCGGGGGGGGGATGAATTCACCCCTCCACTTT. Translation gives CASSPGGGMNSPLHF.

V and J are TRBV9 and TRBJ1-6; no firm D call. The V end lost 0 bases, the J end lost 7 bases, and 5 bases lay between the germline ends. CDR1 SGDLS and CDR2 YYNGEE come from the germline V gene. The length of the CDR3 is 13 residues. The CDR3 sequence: CASSVVLNSPLHF. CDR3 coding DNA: TGTGCCAGCAGCGTAGTTCTCAATTCACCCCTCCACTTT.

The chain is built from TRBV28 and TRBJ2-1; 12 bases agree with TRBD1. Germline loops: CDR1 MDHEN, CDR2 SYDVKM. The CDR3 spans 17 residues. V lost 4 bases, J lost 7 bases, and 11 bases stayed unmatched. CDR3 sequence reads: CASSSTRGDRGLNEQFF. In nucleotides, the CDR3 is TGTGCCAGCAGTTCCACGAGGGGGGACAGGGGGCTTAATGAGCAGTTCTTC.

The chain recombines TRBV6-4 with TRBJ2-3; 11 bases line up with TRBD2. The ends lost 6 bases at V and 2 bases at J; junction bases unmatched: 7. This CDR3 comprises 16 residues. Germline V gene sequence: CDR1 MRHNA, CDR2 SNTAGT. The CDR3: CASSERLAGLTDTQYF. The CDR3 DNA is TGTGCCAGCAGCGAAAGACTAGCGGGACTCACAGATACGCAGTATTTT.

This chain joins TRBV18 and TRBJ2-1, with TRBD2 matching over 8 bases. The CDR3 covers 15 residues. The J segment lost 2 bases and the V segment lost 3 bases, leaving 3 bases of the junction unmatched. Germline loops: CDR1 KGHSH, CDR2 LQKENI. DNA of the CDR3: TGTGCCAGCTCACCTAGCGGGAAGACCTACAATGAGCAGTTCTTC. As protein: CASSPSGKTYNEQFF.

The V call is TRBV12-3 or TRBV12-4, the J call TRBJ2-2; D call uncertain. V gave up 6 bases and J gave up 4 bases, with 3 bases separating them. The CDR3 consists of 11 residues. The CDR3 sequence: CASSITGELFF. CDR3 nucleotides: TGTGCCAGCAGCATCACCGGGGAGCTGTTTTTT.

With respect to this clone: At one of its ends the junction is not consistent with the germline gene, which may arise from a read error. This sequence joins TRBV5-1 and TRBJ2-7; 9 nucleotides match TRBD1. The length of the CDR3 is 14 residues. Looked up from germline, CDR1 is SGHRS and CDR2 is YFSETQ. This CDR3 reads CASSLGTGFCEQYF. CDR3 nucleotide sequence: TGCGCCAGCAGTTTGGGGACAGGGTTCTGCGAGCAGTACTTC.

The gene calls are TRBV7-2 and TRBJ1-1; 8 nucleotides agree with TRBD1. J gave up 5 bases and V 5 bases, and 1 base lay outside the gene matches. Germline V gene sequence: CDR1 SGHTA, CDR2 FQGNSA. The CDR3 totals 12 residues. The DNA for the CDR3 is TGTGCCAGCAGCCGGGACAGGACTGAAGCTTTCTTT. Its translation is CASSRDRTEAFF.

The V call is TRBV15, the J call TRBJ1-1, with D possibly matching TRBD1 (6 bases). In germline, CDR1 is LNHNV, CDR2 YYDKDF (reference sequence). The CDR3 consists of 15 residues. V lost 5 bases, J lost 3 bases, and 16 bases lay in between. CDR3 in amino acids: CATSRYGAGDTEAFF. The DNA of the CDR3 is TGTGCCACCAGCCGCTATGGGGCAGGGGACACTGAAGCTTTCTTT.

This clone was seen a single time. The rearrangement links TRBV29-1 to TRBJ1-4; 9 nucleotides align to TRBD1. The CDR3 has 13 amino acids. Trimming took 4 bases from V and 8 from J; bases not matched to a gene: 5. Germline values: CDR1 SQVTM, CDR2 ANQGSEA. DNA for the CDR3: TGCAGCGTTGCCGGGACAGGGTACGAAAAACTGTTTTTT. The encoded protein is CSVAGTGYEKLFF. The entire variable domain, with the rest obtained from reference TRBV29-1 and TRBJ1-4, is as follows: SAVISQKPSRDICQRGTSLTIQCQVDSQVTMMFWYRQQPGQSLTLIATANQGSEATYESGFVIDKFPISRPNLTFSTLTVSNMSPEDSSIYLCSVAGTGYEKLFFGSGTQLSVL.

CDR3 in DNA: TGTGCCAGCAGTTTTACCGGGACAGGGATGAGAAAACTGTTTTTT. Its protein is CASSFTGTGMRKLFF. The chain carries TRBV6-5 and TRBJ1-4, with 9 bases that match TRBD1. Germline CDR1 is MNHEY and CDR2 is SVGAGI. The CDR3 has 15 amino acids. V gave up 4 bases and J gave up 10 bases; unmatched junction bases: 10.

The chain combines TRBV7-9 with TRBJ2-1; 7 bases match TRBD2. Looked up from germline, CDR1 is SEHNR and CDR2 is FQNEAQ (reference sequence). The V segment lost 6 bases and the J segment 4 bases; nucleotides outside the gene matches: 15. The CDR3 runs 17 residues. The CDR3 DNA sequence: TGTGCCAGCAGTTCAGGCGGGCTTCCCGGGGGGTACAATGAGCAGTTCTTC. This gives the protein CASSSGGLPGGYNEQFF.

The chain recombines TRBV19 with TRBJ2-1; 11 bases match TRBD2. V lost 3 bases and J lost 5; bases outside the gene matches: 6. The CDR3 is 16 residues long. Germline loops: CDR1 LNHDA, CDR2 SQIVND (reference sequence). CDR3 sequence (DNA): TGTGCCAGTAGTATTGGTCGACTAGCGGGACACAATGAGCAGTTCTTC. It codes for CASSIGRLAGHNEQFF.

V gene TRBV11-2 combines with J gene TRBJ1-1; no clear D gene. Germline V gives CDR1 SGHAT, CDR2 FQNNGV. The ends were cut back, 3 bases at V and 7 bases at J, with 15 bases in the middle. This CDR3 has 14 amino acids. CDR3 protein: CASSLTTHNHEAFF. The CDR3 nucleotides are TGTGCCAGCAGCTTGACAACCCATAACCATGAAGCTTTCTTT.

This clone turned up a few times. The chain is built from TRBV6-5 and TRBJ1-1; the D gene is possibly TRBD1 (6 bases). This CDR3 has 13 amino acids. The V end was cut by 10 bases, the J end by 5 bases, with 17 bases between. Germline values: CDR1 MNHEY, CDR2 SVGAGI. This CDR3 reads CATSVVGATEAFF. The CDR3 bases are TGTGCCACCTCAGTTGTGGGGGCAACTGAAGCTTTCTTT.

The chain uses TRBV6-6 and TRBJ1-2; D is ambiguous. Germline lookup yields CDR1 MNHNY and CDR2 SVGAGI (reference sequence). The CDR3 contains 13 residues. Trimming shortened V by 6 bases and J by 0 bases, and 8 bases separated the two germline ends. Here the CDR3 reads CASRAVSNYGYTF. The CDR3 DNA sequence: TGTGCCAGCAGGGCAGTTTCTAACTATGGCTACACCTTC.

The CDR3 nucleotides are TGTGCCAGCAGCTTACGGGCAGATACGCAGTATTTT. This gives the protein CASSLRADTQYF. This rearrangement joins TRBV7-2 to TRBJ2-3; no clear D gene. Germline assignment: CDR1 SGHTA and CDR2 FQGNSA. This CDR3 contains 12 residues. The V end was cut by 2 bases, the J end by 4 bases, with 4 bases between.

CDR3 amino acids: CASKTGSKLFF. Here the CDR3 DNA reads TGTGCCAGCAAAACAGGGTCTAAACTGTTTTTT. This rearrangement joins TRBV28 to TRBJ1-4; a weak D match, TRBD1 (6 bases). V was clipped by 7 bases and J by 11 bases, with 11 bases between them. Germline V lookup: CDR1 MDHEN, CDR2 SYDVKM. The CDR3 totals 11 residues. The whole variable domain, remainder taken from reference TRBV28 and TRBJ1-4, is DVKVTQSSRYLVKRTGEKVFLECVQDMDHENMFWYRQDPGLGLRLIYFSYDVKMKEKGDIPEGYSVSREKKERFSLILESASTNQTSMYLCASKTGSKLFFGSGTQLSVL.

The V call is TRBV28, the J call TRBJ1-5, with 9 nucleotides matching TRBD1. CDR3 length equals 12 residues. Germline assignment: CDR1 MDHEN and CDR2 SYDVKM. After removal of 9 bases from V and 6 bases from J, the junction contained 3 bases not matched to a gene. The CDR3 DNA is TGTGCCAGTGAGGACAGGGGTCAGCCCCAGCATTTT. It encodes CASEDRGQPQHF.